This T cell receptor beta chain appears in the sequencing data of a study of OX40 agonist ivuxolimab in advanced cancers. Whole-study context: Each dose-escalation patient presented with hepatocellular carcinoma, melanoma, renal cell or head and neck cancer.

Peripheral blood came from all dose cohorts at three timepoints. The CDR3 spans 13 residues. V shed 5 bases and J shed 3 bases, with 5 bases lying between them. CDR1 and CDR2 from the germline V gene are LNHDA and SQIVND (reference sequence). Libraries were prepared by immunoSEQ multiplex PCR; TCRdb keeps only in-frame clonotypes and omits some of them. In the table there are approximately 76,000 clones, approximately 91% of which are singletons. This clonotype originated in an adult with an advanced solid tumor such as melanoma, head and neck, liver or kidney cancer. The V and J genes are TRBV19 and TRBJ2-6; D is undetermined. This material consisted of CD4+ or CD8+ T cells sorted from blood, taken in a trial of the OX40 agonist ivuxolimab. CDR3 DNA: TGTGCCAGTAGTTCTAGTGGGGCCAACGTCCTGACTTTC. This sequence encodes CASSSSGANVLTF.